The 27 T cell receptor beta chains below come from one sample, sequenced in a study of blood T cell repertoires in COVID-19. The assay was immunoSEQ multiplex PCR, and TCRdb's table has in-frame clones only and misses some. The sample shows more than 150,000 clones, roughly 80% of them seen only once. The source material was PBMCs or T cells enriched from blood (not recorded which). These receptors came from a man aged 60 to 69 who had been exposed to COVID-19.

As for this clone: This specimen includes other DNA sequences encoding the same CDR3. V usage is TRBV19 and J usage is TRBJ1-5; possibly TRBD1 for D (6 bases). V gave up 5 bases and J gave up 6 bases, with 14 bases separating them. The CDR3 has 14 residues. Germline CDR1 and CDR2: LNHDA and SQIVND (reference sequence). The CDR3 bases are TGTGCCAGTAGTCCCACAGGGAGGGGTCAGCCCCAGCATTTT. As protein: CASSPTGRGQPQHF.

The rearrangement links TRBV6-4 to TRBJ2-2; D gene unclear. V was shortened by 0 bases and J by 3 bases, with 5 bases between the two germline ends. Germline-derived CDR1 and CDR2 are MRHNA and SNTAGT. CDR3 length equals 14 residues. CDR3 amino acids: CASSDSQDTGELFF. The CDR3, as DNA: TGTGCCAGCAGTGACTCGCAGGACACCGGGGAGCTGTTTTTT.

V gene TRBV2 combines with J gene TRBJ2-3; 9 nucleotides line up with TRBD1. V lost 6 bases to trimming and J lost 7 bases; unmatched junction nucleotides: 8. Germline CDR1 and CDR2: SNHLY and FYNNEI. The CDR3 has 14 amino acids. The chain's CDR3 is CASRSGQGANTQYF. In DNA form, the CDR3 reads TGTGCCAGCAGGTCGGGACAGGGAGCTAATACGCAGTATTTT.

The J gene is TRBJ2-1, the V gene TRBV21-1; the D call in the table, TRBD2, was not verified against the DNA. TRBV21-1 is given as a pseudogene. This CDR3 is built from 15 residues. The CDR3 DNA reads as TGTGCCAGCAGCATAAAGCGGGAGGTGGTTGGTGAGCAGTTCTTC. It codes for CASSIKREVVGEQFF.

V and J are TRBV18 and TRBJ2-3, with 10 bases fitting TRBD2. The CDR3 has 17 residues. Looked up from germline, CDR1 is KGHSH and CDR2 is LQKENI. V gave up 3 bases and J gave up 4 bases; unmatched junction bases: 10. As DNA, the CDR3 is TGTGCCAGCTCACCCCTCACTAGCGGGATGGGAGCAGATACGCAGTATTTT. It is translated as CASSPLTSGMGADTQYF.

This sequence joins TRBV24-1 and TRBJ2-7, with 9 bases identical to TRBD1. The germline V gene has CDR1 KGHDR and CDR2 SFDVKD. V shed 7 bases, J shed 5 bases, and the junction held 5 bases outside the gene matches. CDR3 length: 13 residues. This CDR3 reads CATRAGTGNEQYF. In nucleotides, the CDR3 is TGTGCCACCAGAGCCGGGACAGGGAACGAGCAGTACTTC.

This clone occurred once. The V and J genes are TRBV12-3 or TRBV12-4 and TRBJ2-5, with D possibly being TRBD1 (5 bases). V was trimmed by 4 bases and J by 7 bases, leaving 10 bases between them. The CDR3 spans 12 residues. CDR3: CASSSDSLTQYF. In DNA form, the CDR3 reads TGTGCCAGCAGTTCAGACAGTCTGACCCAGTACTTC.

This chain connects TRBV7-9 to TRBJ1-3, with a tentative D call TRBD1 (5 bases). Germline V lookup: CDR1 SEHNR, CDR2 FQNEAQ (reference sequence). The CDR3 sequence is 13 residues long. With 5 bases removed from V and 4 bases from J, the gap between germline ends came to 9 bases. The CDR3 sequence: CASSAQGGNTIYF. DNA of the CDR3: TGTGCCAGCAGCGCCCAGGGAGGAAACACCATATATTTT.

The CDR3 protein is CASKGTGGFNGYTF. As DNA, the CDR3 is TGTGCCAGTAAGGGGACAGGGGGCTTTAATGGCTACACCTTC. This chain links TRBV19 with TRBJ1-2; 12 bases align to TRBD1. CDR1 and CDR2 from the germline V gene are LNHDA and SQIVND (reference sequence). Trimming cost V 7 bases and J 6 bases; bases outside gene matches: 6. The CDR3 covers 14 residues.

This clone was recorded only once. The chain uses TRBV10-3 and TRBJ1-1; possibly TRBD1 for D (6 bases). The germline V gene has CDR1 ENHRY and CDR2 SYGVKD. This CDR3 region has 15 residues. Trimming shortened V by 7 bases and J by 8 bases, and 23 bases separated the two germline ends. Here the CDR3 reads CAIKERWDTSFEAFF. CDR3 coding DNA: TGTGCCATCAAGGAGAGGTGGGACACCTCGTTCGAAGCTTTCTTT.

The V gene is TRBV7-9, the J gene TRBJ2-1; the D is unclear. V was clipped by 2 bases and J by 8 bases, with 7 bases between them. Germline CDR1 is SEHNR and CDR2 is FQNEAQ (reference sequence). The CDR3 sequence is 12 residues long. The CDR3 DNA reads TGTGCCAGCAGCTTATCCCAGTATGAGCAGTTCTTC. Its translation: CASSLSQYEQFF.

The V call is TRBV6-5, the J call TRBJ2-7, with 9 nucleotides matching TRBD2. Germline V CDR1 and CDR2: MNHEY, SVGAGI. The V and J ends lost 6 bases and 4 bases, in that order; junction bases with no gene match: 10. This CDR3 has 15 amino acids. The CDR3 loop reads CASSSPGLANYEQYF. Here the CDR3 DNA reads TGTGCCAGCAGCTCTCCGGGACTAGCTAATTACGAGCAGTACTTC.

The genes are TRBV18 and TRBJ1-4; TRBD1 is a possible D gene (6 bases). CDR3 size: 15 residues. Trimming removed 2 bases at V and 5 bases at J, with 12 bases between. Per the germline V gene, CDR1 is KGHSH and CDR2 is LQKENI. CDR3 nucleotides: TGTGCCAGCTCACCAAGAGGGGGATTGAATGAAAAACTGTTTTTT. Residues: CASSPRGGLNEKLFF.

This rearrangement joins TRBV19 to TRBJ2-5, with TRBD2 matching over 7 bases. Losses at the gene ends were 3 bases for V and 5 bases for J; bases not matched to a gene: 12. The CDR3 length is 16 residues. CDR1 is LNHDA, CDR2 SQIVND, per germline (reference sequence). CDR3 nucleotide sequence: TGTGCCAGTAGTATCCCGGCGGGAGCCTTCGGGGAGACCCAGTACTTC. This codes for CASSIPAGAFGETQYF.

The chain joins TRBV2 to TRBJ2-3, with 13 bases fitting TRBD2. The CDR3 consists of 19 residues. The V segment lost 7 bases and the J segment 2 bases; nucleotides outside the gene matches: 15. The germline gives CDR1 SNHLY, CDR2 FYNNEI. The CDR3 DNA follows: TGTGCCAGCACCGTGGCCCCCGGACTAGCGGGAGATCCCACAGATACGCAGTATTTT. It specifies CASTVAPGLAGDPTDTQYF.

In DNA form, the CDR3 reads TGCGCCAGCACCGCACGGAGCGGGAGTGATGAGCAGTACTTC. Encoded protein: CASTARSGSDEQYF. The V and J genes are TRBV5-1 and TRBJ2-7, with TRBD2 matching 8 bases. CDR3 length equals 14 residues. The germline gives CDR1 SGHRS, CDR2 YFSETQ. Trimming took 6 bases from V and 7 from J; bases not matched to a gene: 12.

The V and J genes are TRBV5-4 and TRBJ1-2; no reliable D call. The germline V and J ends were trimmed by 8 bases and 1 base, with 9 bases remaining between them. Germline V gene data show CDR1 as SGHNT and CDR2 as YYREEE (reference sequence). This CDR3 is built from 12 residues. CDR3 bases: TGTGCCAGTCACGAGGATAACTATGGCTACACCTTC. Translated: CASHEDNYGYTF.

This chain uses TRBV24-1 with TRBJ1-2; 7 positions agree with TRBD1. CDR1 and CDR2 from the germline V gene are KGHDR and SFDVKD. The junction had 6 bases not matched to a gene; V was cut back by 5 bases and J by 7 bases. The CDR3 is made up of 13 amino acids. The CDR3 DNA reads as TGTGCCACCAGTGTCGCCGGACAGGCTGGCTACACCTTC. Its translation: CATSVAGQAGYTF.

The chain employs TRBV30 and TRBJ1-5; 7 positions agree with TRBD1. J was trimmed by 6 bases and V by 4 bases; bases with no gene match: 12. This CDR3 has 15 amino acids. Germline values: CDR1 GTSNPN, CDR2 SVGIG (reference sequence). In DNA, the CDR3 is TGTGCCTGGAAACCAACAGGGGAGGAGAGTCAGCCCCAGCATTTT. Amino acid sequence: CAWKPTGEESQPQHF. Using reference TRBV30 and TRBJ1-5 for the parts outside the CDR3, the full variable domain is SQTIHQWPATLVQPVGSPLSLECTVEGTSNPNLYWYRQAAGRGLQLLFYSVGIGQISSEVPQNLSASRPQDRQFILSSKKLLLSDSGFYLCAWKPTGEESQPQHFGDGTRLSIL.

The chain combines TRBV5-4 with TRBJ1-2, with 8 bases identical to TRBD1. The junction had 11 bases not matched to a gene; V was cut back by 7 bases and J by 6 bases. CDR3 length equals 14 residues. Germline-derived CDR1 and CDR2 are SGHNT and YYREEE (reference sequence). The DNA for the CDR3 is TGTGCCAGCCAGGGGGCAGTAGATCGGGATGGCTACACCTTC. Translated: CASQGAVDRDGYTF.

This clone was seen just once. The chain carries TRBV5-1 and TRBJ1-4; unclear D gene. Germline lookup yields CDR1 SGHRS and CDR2 YFSETQ. With 5 bases removed from V and 0 bases from J, the gap between germline ends came to 11 bases. The CDR3 length is 15 residues. Here the CDR3 reads CASRPAGTTNEKLFF. CDR3 nucleotide sequence: TGCGCCAGCAGACCCGCCGGTACAACTAATGAAAAACTGTTTTTT.

The V call is TRBV19, the J call TRBJ1-1, with D possibly matching TRBD1 (5 bases). Germline-derived CDR1 and CDR2 are LNHDA and SQIVND (reference sequence). The CDR3 loop spans 18 amino acids. Deletions cut 3 bases from V and 0 bases from J, with 20 bases between. The CDR3 is CASSMGLRAGQVNTEAFF. CDR3 nucleotide sequence: TGTGCCAGTAGTATGGGTCTTAGGGCAGGGCAGGTGAACACTGAAGCTTTCTTT.

This clone was seen a few times. V is TRBV7-4 and J is TRBJ2-7; TRBD1 matches 10 bases. Germline lookup yields CDR1 SGHVT and CDR2 SQSDAQ. Trimming cost V 0 bases and J 3 bases; bases outside gene matches: 2. The CDR3 runs to 15 residues. The CDR3 here is CASSLAGTGDYEQYF. In DNA form, the CDR3 reads TGTGCCAGCAGCTTAGCCGGGACAGGGGACTACGAGCAGTACTTC. Full variable domain (rest looked up from reference TRBV7-4 and TRBJ2-7): GAGVSQSPRYKVAKRGRDVALRCDSISGHVTLYWYRQTLGQGSEVLTYSQSDAQRDKSGRPSGRFSAERPERSVSTLKIQRTEQGDSAVYLCASSLAGTGDYEQYFGPGTRLTVT.

The sample holds a few counts of this clone. The V gene is TRBV2, the J gene TRBJ2-1, with 9 nucleotides matching TRBD2. The CDR3 has 15 amino acids. Germline CDR1 reads SNHLY; CDR2 reads FYNNEI. V was clipped by 10 bases and J by 7 bases; unmatched bases: 14. CDR3 DNA sequence: TGTGCCACTTACCGAGGGGTAGCGGGAGTGAATGAGCAGTTCTTC. This encodes CATYRGVAGVNEQFF.

The genes are TRBV19 and TRBJ1-1; D is possibly TRBD1 (6 bases). Trimming removed 4 bases at V and 5 bases at J, with 23 bases between. Germline CDR1 reads LNHDA; CDR2 reads SQIVND (reference sequence). CDR3 size: 17 residues. The CDR3 region is CASSTYARGSRGTEAFF. CDR3 DNA: TGTGCCAGTAGTACTTACGCTAGGGGGTCGCGTGGGACTGAAGCTTTCTTT.

The J gene is TRBJ1-5, the V gene TRBV9; TRBD1 might be the D (6 bases). V was cut by 3 bases and J by 6 bases, with 16 bases left in between. Germline lookup yields CDR1 SGDLS and CDR2 YYNGEE. The CDR3 is 15 residues long. The CDR3 bases are TGTGCCAGCAGCGAGGGCCCGGGACAAACTCAGCCCCAGCATTTT. This encodes CASSEGPGQTQPQHF.

The rearrangement uses TRBV11-1 and TRBJ2-3; TRBD2 aligns across 9 bases. Germline values: CDR1 SGHAT, CDR2 FQDESV (reference sequence). This CDR3 region has 14 residues. V gave up 6 bases and J gave up 10 bases; unmatched junction bases: 11. The CDR3 DNA follows: TGTGCCAGCAGTCGAGCGGGAGGATCTAAAGCGCAGTATTTT. It encodes CASSRAGGSKAQYF.